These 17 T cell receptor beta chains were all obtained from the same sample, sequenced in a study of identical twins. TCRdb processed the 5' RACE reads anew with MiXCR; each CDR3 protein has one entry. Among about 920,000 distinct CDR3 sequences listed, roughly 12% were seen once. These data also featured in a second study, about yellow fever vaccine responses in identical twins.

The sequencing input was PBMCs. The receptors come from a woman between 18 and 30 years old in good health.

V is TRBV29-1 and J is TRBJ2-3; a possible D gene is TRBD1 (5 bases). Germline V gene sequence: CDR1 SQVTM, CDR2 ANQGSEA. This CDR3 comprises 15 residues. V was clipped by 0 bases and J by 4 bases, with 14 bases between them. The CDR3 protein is CSVEDGLGASDTQYF. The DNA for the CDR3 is TGCAGCGTTGAAGATGGATTAGGGGCTTCAGATACGCAGTATTTT.

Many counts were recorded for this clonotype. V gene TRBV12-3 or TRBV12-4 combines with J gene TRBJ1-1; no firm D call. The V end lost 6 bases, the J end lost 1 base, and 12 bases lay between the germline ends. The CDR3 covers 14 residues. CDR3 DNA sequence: TGTGCCAGCAGGACTGACGGAGCGAACACTGAAGCTTTCTTT. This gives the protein CASRTDGANTEAFF.

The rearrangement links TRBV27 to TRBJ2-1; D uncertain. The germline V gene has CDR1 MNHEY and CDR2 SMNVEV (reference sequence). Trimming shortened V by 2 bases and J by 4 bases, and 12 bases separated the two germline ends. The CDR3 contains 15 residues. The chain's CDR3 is CASSLRQLPYNEQFF. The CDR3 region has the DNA TGTGCCAGCAGTTTAAGGCAGTTACCTTACAATGAGCAGTTCTTC.

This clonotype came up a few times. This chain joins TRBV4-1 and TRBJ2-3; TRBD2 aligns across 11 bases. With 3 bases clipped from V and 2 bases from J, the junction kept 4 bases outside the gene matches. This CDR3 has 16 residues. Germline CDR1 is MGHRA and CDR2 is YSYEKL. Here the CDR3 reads CASSQASGRNTDTQYF. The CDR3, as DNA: TGCGCCAGCAGCCAGGCTAGCGGGAGGAACACAGATACGCAGTATTTT.

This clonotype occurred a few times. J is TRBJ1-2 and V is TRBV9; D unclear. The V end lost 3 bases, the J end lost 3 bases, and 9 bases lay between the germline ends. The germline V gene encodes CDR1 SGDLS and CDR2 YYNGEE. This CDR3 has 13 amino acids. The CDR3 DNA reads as TGTGCCAGCAGCGGACACGTCGACTATGGCTACACCTTC. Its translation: CASSGHVDYGYTF.

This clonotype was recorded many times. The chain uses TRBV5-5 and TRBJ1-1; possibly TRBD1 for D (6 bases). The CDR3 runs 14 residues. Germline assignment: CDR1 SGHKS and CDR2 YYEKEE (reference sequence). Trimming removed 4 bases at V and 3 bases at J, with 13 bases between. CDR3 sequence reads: CASSVTGWDTEAFF. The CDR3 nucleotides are TGTGCCAGCAGCGTAACAGGGTGGGACACTGAAGCTTTCTTT.

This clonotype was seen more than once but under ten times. CDR3 bases: TGCAGTGCTTTTTCAACGGGATACAATGAGCAGTTCTTC. Protein sequence: CSAFSTGYNEQFF. The chain uses TRBV20-1 and TRBJ2-1; tentatively, D is TRBD2 (5 bases). Germline lookup yields CDR1 DFQATT and CDR2 SNEGSKA (reference sequence). Trimming shortened V by 5 bases and J by 4 bases, and 12 bases separated the two germline ends. The CDR3 is made up of 13 amino acids.

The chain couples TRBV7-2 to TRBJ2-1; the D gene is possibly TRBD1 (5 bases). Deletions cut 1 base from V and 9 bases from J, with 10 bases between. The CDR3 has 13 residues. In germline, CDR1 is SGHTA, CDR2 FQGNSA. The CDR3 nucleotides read TGTGCCAGCAGCTTAGTCAGGGTTACTGAGCAGTTCTTC. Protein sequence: CASSLVRVTEQFF.

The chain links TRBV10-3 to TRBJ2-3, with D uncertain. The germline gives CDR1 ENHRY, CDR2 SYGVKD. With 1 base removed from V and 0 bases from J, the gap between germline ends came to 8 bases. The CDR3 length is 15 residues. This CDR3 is CAISELASSTDTQYF. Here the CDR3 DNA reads TGTGCCATCAGTGAGTTAGCCAGTAGCACAGATACGCAGTATTTT.

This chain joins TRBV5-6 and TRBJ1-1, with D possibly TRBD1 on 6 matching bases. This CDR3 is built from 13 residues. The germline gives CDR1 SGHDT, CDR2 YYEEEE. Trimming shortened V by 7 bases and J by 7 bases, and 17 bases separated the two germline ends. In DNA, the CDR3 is TGTGCCAGCTCCTCTAGGACAGATCTTGAAGCTTTCTTT. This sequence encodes CASSSRTDLEAFF.

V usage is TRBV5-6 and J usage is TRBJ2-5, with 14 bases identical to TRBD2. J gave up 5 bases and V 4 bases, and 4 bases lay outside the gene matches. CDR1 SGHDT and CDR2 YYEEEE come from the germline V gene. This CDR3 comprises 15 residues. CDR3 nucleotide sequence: TGTGCCAGCAGCCACCGACTAGCGGGAGGGGAGACCCAGTACTTC. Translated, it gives CASSHRLAGGETQYF.

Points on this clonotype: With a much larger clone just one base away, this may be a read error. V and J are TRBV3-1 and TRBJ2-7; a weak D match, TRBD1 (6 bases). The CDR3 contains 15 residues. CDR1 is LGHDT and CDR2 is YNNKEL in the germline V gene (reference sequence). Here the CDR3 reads CATSQGDTGSYEQYV. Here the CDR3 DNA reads TGTGCCACCAGCCAAGGGGATACAGGGAGCTACGAGCAGTACGTC.

As DNA, the CDR3 is TGTGCCAGCAGTCAAGGACTAGCGGGGGTTAAAGAGACCCAGTACTTC. As protein: CASSQGLAGVKETQYF. The V call is TRBV12-3 or TRBV12-4, the J call TRBJ2-5; 13 bases are shared with TRBD2. The CDR3 totals 16 residues. V shed 5 bases, J shed 3 bases, and the junction held 6 bases outside the gene matches.

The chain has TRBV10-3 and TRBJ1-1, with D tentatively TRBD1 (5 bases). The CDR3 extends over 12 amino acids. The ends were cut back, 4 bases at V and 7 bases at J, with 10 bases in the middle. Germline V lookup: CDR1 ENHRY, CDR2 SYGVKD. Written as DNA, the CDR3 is TGTGCCATCAGTGGGGGCGAGGGTGAAGCTTTCTTT. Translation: CAISGGEGEAFF.

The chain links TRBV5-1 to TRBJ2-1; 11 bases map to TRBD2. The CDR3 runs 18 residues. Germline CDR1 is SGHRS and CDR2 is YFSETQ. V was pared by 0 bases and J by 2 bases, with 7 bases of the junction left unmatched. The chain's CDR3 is CASSLAPGTSGAYNEQFF. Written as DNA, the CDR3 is TGCGCCAGCAGCTTGGCCCCTGGGACTAGCGGAGCCTACAATGAGCAGTTCTTC.

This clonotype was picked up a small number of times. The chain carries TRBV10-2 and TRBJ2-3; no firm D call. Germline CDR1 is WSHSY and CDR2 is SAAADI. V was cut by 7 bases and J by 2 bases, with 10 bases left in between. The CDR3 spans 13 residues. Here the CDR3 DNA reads TGCGCCAGCACGATGATTAACACAGATACGCAGTATTTT. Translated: CASTMINTDTQYF.

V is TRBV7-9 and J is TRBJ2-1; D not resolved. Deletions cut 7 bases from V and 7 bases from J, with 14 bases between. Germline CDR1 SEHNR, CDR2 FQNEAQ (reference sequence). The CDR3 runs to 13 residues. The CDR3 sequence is CASTYLVGNEQFF. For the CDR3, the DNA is TGTGCCAGCACCTACCTAGTGGGGAATGAGCAGTTCTTC.